The 7 T cell receptor beta chains listed next were all sequenced from one sample in a study of cytomegalovirus exposure and HLA in healthy donors (dated by TCRdb to 2016 to 2017). Preparation of the library involved the immunoSEQ multiplex PCR assay. For the multiplex PCR, a mixture combining 60 forward primers for TCR Vbeta segments and 13 reverse primers for TCR Jbeta segments was used. TCRdb limited this immuneACCESS table to in-frame rearrangements with V and J called. A share of clones is missing; checked studies link under half to unresolved V genes, and the rest is unexplained. The sample yields approximately 100,000 clones; nearly 80% were counted once. The top ten hold 3.8% of the sample. Source material: PBMCs. The origin of the receptors is a woman in her thirties or forties in good health and CMV-seronegative.

This clone was seen more than once but under ten times. The genes are TRBV5-5 and TRBJ1-4; D is perhaps TRBD1 (6 bases). The CDR3 is 12 amino acids. Germline V gives CDR1 SGHKS, CDR2 YYEKEE (reference sequence). Trimming shortened V by 1 base and J by 8 bases, and 6 bases separated the two germline ends. The CDR3 DNA reads as TGTGCCAGCAGCTTGCAGGGGGAAAAACTGTTTTTT. This translates into CASSLQGEKLFF.

This sequence joins TRBV6-1 and TRBJ2-4; 12 positions match TRBD2. Germline-derived CDR1 and CDR2 are MNHNS and SASEGT. The V segment lost 3 bases and the J segment 1 base; nucleotides outside the gene matches: 7. CDR3 length: 18 residues. The CDR3 here is CASSETSGGFPAKNIQYF. The CDR3 DNA reads as TGTGCCAGCAGTGAGACTAGCGGGGGTTTCCCGGCCAAAAACATTCAGTACTTC.

The chain joins TRBV28 to TRBJ2-7, with 8 bases fitting TRBD2. CDR1 MDHEN and CDR2 SYDVKM come from the germline V gene. V trimming: 4 bases; J trimming: 3 bases; junction bases outside the gene matches: 14. The CDR3 is 17 residues long. This CDR3 reads CASSSPRGRGAFYEQYF. CDR3 sequence (DNA): TGTGCCAGCAGTTCCCCCCGGGGGCGGGGGGCCTTCTACGAGCAGTACTTC.

This clone was seen only a few times. V is TRBV7-9 and J is TRBJ2-5, with TRBD1 matching over 8 bases. CDR1 and CDR2 from the germline V gene are SEHNR and FQNEAQ (reference sequence). The CDR3 covers 16 residues. J gave up 5 bases and V 4 bases, and 12 bases lay outside the gene matches. CDR3 DNA sequence: TGTGCCAGCAGCTCTCCACAGGGGGTCTGGGATGAGACCCAGTACTTC. Amino acid sequence: CASSSPQGVWDETQYF.

The V call is TRBV10-3, the J call TRBJ2-3; D might be TRBD2 (6 bases). This CDR3 comprises 18 residues. V was pared by 5 bases and J by 4 bases, with 25 bases between. Germline CDR1 reads ENHRY; CDR2 reads SYGVKD. DNA for the CDR3: TGTGCCATCAGTTTCGGCTTGGGGCGGGGCGGGTATGCAGATACGCAGTATTTT. Encoded protein: CAISFGLGRGGYADTQYF.

The J gene is TRBJ1-5, the V gene TRBV19; perhaps TRBD1 as D (5 bases). V lost 8 bases to trimming and J lost 7 bases, with 12 bases between them. Germline-derived CDR1 and CDR2 are LNHDA and SQIVND (reference sequence). CDR3 size: 12 residues. CDR3 in DNA: TGTGCCAGTGGCCCGGGGGGACAGCCCCAGCATTTT. Protein product: CASGPGGQPQHF.

The V and J genes are TRBV6-1 and TRBJ1-5, with 9 bases identical to TRBD1. Per germline, CDR1 MNHNS and CDR2 SASEGT. CDR3 length equals 14 residues. Unmatched junction bases numbered 8, after V lost 7 bases and J lost 7 bases. CDR3 sequence reads: CASTGTGSSQPQHF. CDR3 DNA: TGTGCCAGCACCGGGACAGGGTCAAGCCAGCCCCAGCATTTT.